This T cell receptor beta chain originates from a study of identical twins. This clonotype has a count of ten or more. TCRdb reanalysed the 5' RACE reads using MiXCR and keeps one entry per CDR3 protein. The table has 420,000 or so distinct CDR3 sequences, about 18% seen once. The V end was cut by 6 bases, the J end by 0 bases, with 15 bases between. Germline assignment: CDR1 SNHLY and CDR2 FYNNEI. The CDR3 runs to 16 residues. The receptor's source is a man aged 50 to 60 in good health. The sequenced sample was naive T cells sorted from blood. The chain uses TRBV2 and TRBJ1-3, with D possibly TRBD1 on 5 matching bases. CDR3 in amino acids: CASRAGQLSSGNTIYF. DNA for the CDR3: TGTGCCAGCAGGGCAGGACAATTGAGCTCTGGAAACACCATATATTTT.